Each of the 2 T cell receptor beta chains below was sequenced from the same sample in a study of OX40 agonist ivuxolimab in advanced cancers. TCRdb's copy holds only in-frame clones and misses some; the assay was immunoSEQ multiplex PCR. This table holds approximately 65,000 clones, 80% to 90% found once. The material was CD4+ or CD8+ T cells sorted from blood, obtained in a trial of the OX40 agonist ivuxolimab. The receptor set was obtained from an adult with an advanced solid tumor such as melanoma, head and neck, liver or kidney cancer.

The genes are TRBV4-1 and TRBJ2-7, with TRBD1 identical over 10 bases. The CDR3 totals 17 residues. Germline-derived CDR1 and CDR2 are MGHRA and YSYEKL. Germline trimming cut 1 base from V and 1 base from J; bases unmatched to any gene: 7. DNA of the CDR3: TGCGCCAGCAGCCAAGCCTGGGGGGACAGGGGATCCTACGAGCAGTACTTC. Protein sequence: CASSQAWGDRGSYEQYF.

The rearrangement joins TRBV15 to TRBJ2-3; 10 positions match TRBD2. The ends lost 0 bases at V and 1 base at J; junction bases unmatched: 4. Germline CDR1 LNHNV, CDR2 YYDKDF (reference sequence). The CDR3 runs to 17 residues. The CDR3 sequence: CATSRDVLAGGTDTQYF. The DNA of the CDR3 is TGTGCCACCAGCAGAGATGTCCTAGCGGGGGGCACAGATACGCAGTATTTT.